The 17 T cell receptor beta chains listed next were all sequenced from one sample in a study of blood T cell repertoires in COVID-19. Clones were read by immunoSEQ multiplex PCR, and TCRdb kept only the in-frame ones, dropping some. The sample carries 75,000 to 95,000 clones, approximately 88% recorded once. The sequencing sample was made of peripheral blood. These receptor sequences come from a man in his forties or fifties with active COVID-19.

This chain uses TRBV2 with TRBJ2-7, with no clear D. There are 11 residues in the CDR3. Trimming pared 6 bases from V and 3 bases from J, leaving 6 bases between. The germline gives CDR1 SNHLY, CDR2 FYNNEI. CDR3 DNA: TGTGCCAGCAGCGTTTTCTACGAGCAGTACTTC. It is translated as CASSVFYEQYF.

The chain employs TRBV11-2 and TRBJ1-2, with no clear D. CDR3 length: 15 residues. Looked up from germline, CDR1 is SGHAT and CDR2 is FQNNGV. V was trimmed by 5 bases and J by 1 base, leaving 14 bases between them. CDR3 amino acids: CASSNQLGSNYGYTF. DNA of the CDR3: TGTGCCAGCAGCAACCAACTCGGGAGTAACTATGGCTACACCTTC. Combining the CDR3 with reference TRBV11-2 and TRBJ1-2 gives the whole variable domain EAGVAQSPRYKIIEKRQSVAFWCNPISGHATLYWYQQILGQGPKLLIQFQNNGVVDDSQLPKDRFSAERLKGVDSTLKIQPAKLEDSAVYLCASSNQLGSNYGYTFGSGTRLTVV.

The chain recombines TRBV15 with TRBJ1-2, with TRBD1 identical over 11 bases. Trimming took 1 base from V and 2 from J; bases not matched to a gene: 12. CDR3 length equals 19 residues. In germline, CDR1 is LNHNV, CDR2 YYDKDF (reference sequence). The CDR3 spells CATSRALGTGGLLNYGYTF. CDR3 nucleotides: TGTGCCACCAGCAGAGCCCTAGGGACAGGGGGACTCCTGAACTATGGCTACACCTTC.

The CDR3 region has the DNA TGTGCCAGCAGTTGGACTAGTAGTACAGATACGCAGTATTTT. Protein product: CASSWTSSTDTQYF. The chain has TRBV27 and TRBJ2-3; 7 nucleotides line up with TRBD2. This CDR3 is 14 amino acids long. The germline V gene has CDR1 MNHEY and CDR2 SMNVEV (reference sequence). Germline trimming cut 4 bases from V and 3 bases from J; bases unmatched to any gene: 4.

The rearrangement joins TRBV7-2 to TRBJ2-5, with a tentative D call TRBD1 (5 bases). The germline CDR1 and CDR2 sequences are SGHTA and FQGNSA. The CDR3 spans 14 residues. Trimming removed 5 bases from V and 4 bases from J, with 14 bases in between. The CDR3 region has the DNA TGTGCCAGCAGCGCCGCAGGGCAAGGAGAGACCCAGTACTTC. This codes for CASSAAGQGETQYF.

This clone was found once. The chain has TRBV29-1 and TRBJ2-7, with 12 bases that match TRBD2. The ends lost 4 bases at V and 3 bases at J; junction bases unmatched: 4. Looked up from germline, CDR1 is SQVTM and CDR2 is ANQGSEA. CDR3 length: 14 residues. CDR3 in amino acids: CSVAQTSGGYEQYF. The CDR3 nucleotides are TGCAGCGTTGCCCAGACTAGCGGGGGCTACGAGCAGTACTTC.

The J gene is TRBJ1-4, the V gene TRBV30; D is possibly TRBD1 (5 bases). Trimming removed 0 bases at V and 7 bases at J, with 9 bases between. In germline, CDR1 is GTSNPN, CDR2 SVGIG (reference sequence). The CDR3 has 13 residues. DNA for the CDR3: TGTGCCTGGAGTGTAAACGGGGGTGAAAAACTGTTTTTT. Translation gives CAWSVNGGEKLFF.

This chain uses TRBV27 with TRBJ2-6; 8 nucleotides line up with TRBD1. V shed 6 bases, J shed 2 bases, and the junction held 6 bases outside the gene matches. The CDR3 covers 16 residues. CDR1 and CDR2 from the germline V gene are MNHEY and SMNVEV (reference sequence). CDR3 DNA sequence: TGTGCCAGCAGGAGGGCAGGGGGCGCTGGGGCCAACGTCCTGACTTTC. Translation gives CASRRAGGAGANVLTF.

The rearrangement uses TRBV19 and TRBJ1-1; perhaps TRBD1 as D (6 bases). V lost 4 bases, J lost 4 bases, and 10 bases lay in between. This CDR3 comprises 13 residues. Germline CDR1 is LNHDA and CDR2 is SQIVND (reference sequence). CDR3 sequence reads: CASSNQQGTEAFF. The CDR3 DNA is TGTGCCAGTAGTAATCAACAGGGCACTGAAGCTTTCTTT.

The rearrangement uses TRBV5-4 and TRBJ2-7; TRBD2 matches 9 bases. CDR1 is SGHNT and CDR2 is YYREEE in the germline V gene (reference sequence). Trimming removed 1 base from V and 5 bases from J; junction bases left unmatched: 10. This CDR3 has 16 residues. The CDR3 nucleotides read TGTGCCAGCAGCTTGAGGCTAGCGGGGAGGGGGAACGAGCAGTACTTC. It is translated as CASSLRLAGRGNEQYF. Variable domain in full (rest from reference TRBV5-4 and TRBJ2-7): ETGVTQSPTHLIKTRGQQVTLRCSSQSGHNTVSWYQQALGQGPQFIFQYYREEENGRGNFPPRFSGLQFPNYSSELNVNALELDDSALYLCASSLRLAGRGNEQYFGPGTRLTVT.

The chain links TRBV7-3 to TRBJ2-5; maybe TRBD1 (6 bases). The V gene's germline CDR1 is SGHTA and CDR2 FQGTGA. Trimming removed 1 base at V and 2 bases at J, with 11 bases between. The CDR3 is 15 residues long. The CDR3, as DNA: TGTGCCAGCAGCTTAATGTCAGGGGTACAAGAGACCCAGTACTTC. Translation: CASSLMSGVQETQYF.

The rearrangement joins TRBV9 to TRBJ2-1; possibly TRBD1 for D (5 bases). The CDR3 spans 15 residues. Germline lookup yields CDR1 SGDLS and CDR2 YYNGEE. Trimming left V 0 bases short and J 2 bases short, with 9 bases between. In DNA, the CDR3 is TGTGCCAGCAGCGTAGAAGGGGTTGCCTACAATGAGCAGTTCTTC. Its protein is CASSVEGVAYNEQFF.

V is TRBV28 and J is TRBJ2-7; 7 bases map to TRBD2. CDR3 length equals 14 residues. The V gene's germline CDR1 is MDHEN and CDR2 SYDVKM. V lost 5 bases to trimming and J lost 3 bases; unmatched junction nucleotides: 7. The CDR3 DNA sequence: TGTGCCAGCAGTCGGCTTGGGGGGGGCTACGAGCAGTACTTC. This codes for CASSRLGGGYEQYF.

This chain connects TRBV13 to TRBJ2-7; 8 bases are a match to TRBD1. This CDR3 has 14 amino acids. Per the germline V gene, CDR1 is PRHDT and CDR2 is FYEKMQ (reference sequence). Trimming took 4 bases from V and 3 from J; bases not matched to a gene: 5. CDR3 sequence (DNA): TGTGCCAGCAGCTCCCCGGGACAGGACTACGAGCAGTACTTC. Encoded protein: CASSSPGQDYEQYF.

This clone was detected only once. This sequence joins TRBV19 and TRBJ2-7; a possible D gene is TRBD1 (6 bases). Trimming removed 3 bases at V and 0 bases at J, with 15 bases between. The germline CDR1 and CDR2 sequences are LNHDA and SQIVND (reference sequence). The CDR3 is 16 residues long. CDR3 amino acids: CASSMGSGTHSYEQYF. CDR3 sequence (DNA): TGTGCCAGTAGTATGGGATCCGGGACACACTCCTACGAGCAGTACTTC.

This clone turned up a few times. The chain carries TRBV4-3 and TRBJ2-7; 7 bases line up with TRBD2. The CDR3 spans 16 residues. V lost 0 bases and J lost 2; bases outside the gene matches: 7. CDR1 and CDR2 (germline): LGHNA, YSLEER. The CDR3 here is CASSQEYGAGTYEQYF. CDR3 nucleotides: TGCGCCAGCAGCCAAGAATACGGAGCGGGGACCTACGAGCAGTACTTC.

V usage is TRBV4-1 and J usage is TRBJ2-1; 9 bases match TRBD2. CDR1 is MGHRA and CDR2 is YSYEKL in the germline V gene. Trimming cost V 3 bases and J 5 bases; bases outside gene matches: 26. This CDR3 region has 22 residues. The CDR3 nucleotides read TGCGCCAGCAGCCAGGACCTCGGCTGGGAAGGGTCTAGAGTAGCGGGGGACAATGAGCAGTTCTTC. Translated: CASSQDLGWEGSRVAGDNEQFF.